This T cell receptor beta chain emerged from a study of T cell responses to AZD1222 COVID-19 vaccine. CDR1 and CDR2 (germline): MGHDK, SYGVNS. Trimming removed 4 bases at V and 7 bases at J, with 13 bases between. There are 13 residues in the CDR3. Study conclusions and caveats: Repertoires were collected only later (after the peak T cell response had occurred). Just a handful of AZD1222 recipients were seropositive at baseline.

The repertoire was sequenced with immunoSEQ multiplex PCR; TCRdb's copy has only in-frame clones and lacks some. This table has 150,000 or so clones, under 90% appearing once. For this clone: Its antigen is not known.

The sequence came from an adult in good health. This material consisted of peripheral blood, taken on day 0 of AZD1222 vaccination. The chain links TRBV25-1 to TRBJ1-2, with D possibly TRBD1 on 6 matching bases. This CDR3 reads CASSVTGSSGYTF. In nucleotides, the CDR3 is TGTGCCAGCAGTGTGACAGGTAGCTCTGGCTACACCTTC.